The clone carrying this T cell receptor (beta chain) was counted at least ten times. Arm-PCR of CDR3 regions with iRepertoire HTBI primers generated TCR beta libraries. TCRdb reprocessed the multiplex PCR reads with MiXCR, giving one entry per CDR3 protein. This sample has roughly 350,000 distinct CDR3 sequences, with 15% to 20% found just once. This sample stems from a study of regulatory T cells in long-lasting Graves disease. Indicated time point: newly diagnosed GD, antithyroid drugs for less than 3 months. The TCR library was made from RNA extracted from PBMCs. These same records also appear under a second study, on T cells in Graves' hyperthyroidism and ophthalmopathy. That paper states: Before onset, by a median of approximately 6.8 months, the model predicted ophthalmopathy.

This material consisted of peripheral blood mononuclear cells (PBMCs), taken at new diagnosis, from a patient treated with antithyroid drugs. This receptor was obtained from a woman under 30 with Graves disease.

CDR3 bases: TGTGCCAGCAGACTAACTACAGGGTCCTACGAGCAGTACTTC. Translated, it gives CASRLTTGSYEQYF. The rearrangement links TRBV7-2 to TRBJ2-7, with D possibly TRBD1 on 6 matching bases. The CDR3 is 14 amino acids. Germline lookup yields CDR1 SGHTA and CDR2 FQGNSA. V lost 6 bases and J 1 base, leaving 13 bases between the germline ends.